This TCR beta chain came from a study of multiple sclerosis patients with progressive multifocal leukoencephalopathy. General study results and limits: Before and during natalizumab, the clones expanded at PML already existed.

Time point meaning: before natalizumab initiation. In the case of this clone: Antigen: not known.

The CDR3 has 11 residues. The germline CDR1 and CDR2 sequences are SGHNT and YYREEE (reference sequence). With 3 bases removed from V and 5 bases from J, the gap between germline ends came to 5 bases. Assay used: immunoSEQ multiplex PCR; TCRdb lists only in-frame clones, some missing. The table lists 25,000 to 35,000 clones, approximately 89% of them singletons. J is TRBJ1-1 and V is TRBV5-4; D is unresolved. The receptor was isolated from a human donor with multiple sclerosis. Source material: PBMCs. Here the CDR3 reads CASSSNTEAFF. In nucleotides, the CDR3 is TGTGCCAGCAGCTCCAATACTGAAGCTTTCTTT.